Included here is one T cell receptor beta chain sequence, with context. Its specificity is unknown. This sample was taken from a study of T cells after posttransplantation cyclophosphamide. General observations from the study: Later post-transplant blood repertoires were often dominated by donor CD8+ memory clones.

CDR1 and CDR2 from the germline V gene are SGHDT and YYEEEE. CDR3 length equals 15 residues. Trimming at V came to 2 bases and at J to 7 bases, leaving 5 bases not matched to a gene. The naive gate required viable CD3+CD4+ or CD3+CD8+ cells with CCR7+CD45RA+CD45RO-CD95-CD27+CD28+ phenotype. Clones were sequenced by immunoSEQ multiplex PCR, and TCRdb holds only the in-frame ones, with some missing. The sample holds roughly 20,000 clones; 95% to 98% are singletons and the top ten take 0.15% to 0.2%. Input material: naive CD4+ T cells sorted from PBMCs. The gene calls are TRBV5-6 and TRBJ2-1; 11 bases agree with TRBD1. The clonotype comes from a middle-aged man in good health, CMV-negative, and a related stem cell transplant donor. CDR3 region: CASSFGTGGRNEQFF. The CDR3 DNA reads as TGTGCCAGCAGCTTCGGGACAGGGGGTCGGAATGAGCAGTTCTTC.